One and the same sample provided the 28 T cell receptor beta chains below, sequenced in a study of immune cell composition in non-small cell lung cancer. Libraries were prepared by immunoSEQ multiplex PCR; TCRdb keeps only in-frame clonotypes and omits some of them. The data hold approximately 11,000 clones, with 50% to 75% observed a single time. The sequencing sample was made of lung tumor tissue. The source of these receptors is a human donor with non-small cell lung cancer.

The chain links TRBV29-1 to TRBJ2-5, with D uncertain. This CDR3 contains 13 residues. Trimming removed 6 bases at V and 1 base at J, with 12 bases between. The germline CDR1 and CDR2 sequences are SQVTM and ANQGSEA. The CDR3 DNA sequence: TGCAGCGTGGGCGCCGCGTTCCAAGAGACCCAGTACTTC. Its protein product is CSVGAAFQETQYF.

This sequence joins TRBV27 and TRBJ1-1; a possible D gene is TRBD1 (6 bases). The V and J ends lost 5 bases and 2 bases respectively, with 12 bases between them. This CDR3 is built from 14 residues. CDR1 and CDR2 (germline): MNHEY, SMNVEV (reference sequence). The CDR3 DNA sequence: TGTGCCAGCAGTCCGGGACAAGTAAACACTGAAGCTTTCTTT. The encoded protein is CASSPGQVNTEAFF.

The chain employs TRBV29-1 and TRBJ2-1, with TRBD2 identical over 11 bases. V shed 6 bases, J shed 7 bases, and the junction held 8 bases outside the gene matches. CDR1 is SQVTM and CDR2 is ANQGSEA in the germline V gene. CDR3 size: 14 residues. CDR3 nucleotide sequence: TGCAGCGTGGAGGGACTAGCGGAGGGGAATGAGCAGTTCTTC. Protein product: CSVEGLAEGNEQFF.

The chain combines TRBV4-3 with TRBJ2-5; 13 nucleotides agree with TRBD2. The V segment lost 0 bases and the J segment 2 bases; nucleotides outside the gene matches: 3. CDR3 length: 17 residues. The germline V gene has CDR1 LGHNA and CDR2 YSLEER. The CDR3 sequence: CASSQDTGLAGQETQYF. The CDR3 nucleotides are TGCGCCAGCAGCCAAGATACGGGACTAGCGGGACAAGAGACCCAGTACTTC.

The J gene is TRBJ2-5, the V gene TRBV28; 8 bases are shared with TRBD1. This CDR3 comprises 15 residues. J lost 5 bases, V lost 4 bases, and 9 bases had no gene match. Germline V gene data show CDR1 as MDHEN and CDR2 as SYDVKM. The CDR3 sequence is CASSSLAGGAETQYF. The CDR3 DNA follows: TGTGCCAGCAGTTCACTCGCAGGGGGCGCGGAGACCCAGTACTTC. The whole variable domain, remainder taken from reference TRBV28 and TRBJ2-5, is DVKVTQSSRYLVKRTGEKVFLECVQDMDHENMFWYRQDPGLGLRLIYFSYDVKMKEKGDIPEGYSVSREKKERFSLILESASTNQTSMYLCASSSLAGGAETQYFGPGTRLLVL.

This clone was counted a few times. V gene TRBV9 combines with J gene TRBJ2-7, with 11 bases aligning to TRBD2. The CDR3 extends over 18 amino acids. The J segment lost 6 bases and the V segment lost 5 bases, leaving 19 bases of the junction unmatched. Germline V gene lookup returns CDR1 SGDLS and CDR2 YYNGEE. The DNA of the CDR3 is TGTGCCAGCAGATCGAGACTAGCGGGACGCCACCCGACGGCCGAGCAGTACTTC. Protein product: CASRSRLAGRHPTAEQYF.

The CDR3 nucleotides are TGTGCCAGCAGCTTGGAGACAGGGGCAAACACCATATATTTT. Protein product: CASSLETGANTIYF. This sequence joins TRBV7-8 and TRBJ1-3; TRBD1 matches at 8 bases. Germline V CDR1 and CDR2: SGHVS, FQNEAQ. This CDR3 has 14 amino acids. The trim removed 3 bases at V and 6 bases at J, leaving 4 bases unmatched.

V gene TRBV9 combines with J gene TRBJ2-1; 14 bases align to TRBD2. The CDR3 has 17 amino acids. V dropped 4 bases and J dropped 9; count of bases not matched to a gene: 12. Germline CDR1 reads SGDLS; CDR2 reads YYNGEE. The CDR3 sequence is CASSPRGTSGSLGEQFF. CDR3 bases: TGTGCCAGCAGCCCCCGTGGGACTAGCGGGAGCCTTGGTGAGCAGTTCTTC. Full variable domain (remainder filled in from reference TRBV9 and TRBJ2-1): DSGVTQTPKHLITATGQRVTLRCSPRSGDLSVYWYQQSLDQGLQFLIQYYNGEERAKGNILERFSAQQFPDLHSELNLSSLELGDSALYFCASSPRGTSGSLGEQFFGPGTRLTVL.

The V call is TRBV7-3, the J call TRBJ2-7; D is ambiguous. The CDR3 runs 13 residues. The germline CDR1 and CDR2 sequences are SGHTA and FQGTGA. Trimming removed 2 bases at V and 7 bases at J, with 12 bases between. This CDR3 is CASSLDWSREQYF. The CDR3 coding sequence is TGTGCCAGCAGCTTAGACTGGTCTAGAGAGCAGTACTTC.

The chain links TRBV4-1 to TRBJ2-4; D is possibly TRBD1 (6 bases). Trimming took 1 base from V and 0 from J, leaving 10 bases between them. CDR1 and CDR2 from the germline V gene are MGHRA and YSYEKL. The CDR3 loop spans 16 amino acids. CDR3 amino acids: CASSQVGARAKNIQYF. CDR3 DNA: TGCGCCAGCAGCCAAGTGGGGGCGCGAGCCAAAAACATTCAGTACTTC.

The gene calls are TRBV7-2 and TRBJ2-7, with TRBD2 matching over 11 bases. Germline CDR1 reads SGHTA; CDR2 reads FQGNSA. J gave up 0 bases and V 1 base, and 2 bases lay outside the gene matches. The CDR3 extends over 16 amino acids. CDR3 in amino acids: CASSLGLAGHSYEQYF. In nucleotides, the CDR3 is TGTGCCAGCAGCTTAGGACTAGCGGGACACTCCTACGAGCAGTACTTC.

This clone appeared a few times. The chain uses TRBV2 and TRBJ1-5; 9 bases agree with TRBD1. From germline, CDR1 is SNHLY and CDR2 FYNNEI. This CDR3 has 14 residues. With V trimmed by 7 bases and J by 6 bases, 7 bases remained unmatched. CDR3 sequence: CASNDGTGRQPQHF. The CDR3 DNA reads TGTGCCAGCAACGACGGGACAGGGCGTCAGCCCCAGCATTTT.

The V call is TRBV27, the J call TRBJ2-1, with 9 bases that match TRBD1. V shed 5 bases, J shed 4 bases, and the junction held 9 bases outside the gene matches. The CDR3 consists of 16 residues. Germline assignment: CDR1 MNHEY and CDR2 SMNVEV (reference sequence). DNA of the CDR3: TGTGCCAGCAGTACCGGGACAGGGAGTGATTACAATGAGCAGTTCTTC. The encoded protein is CASSTGTGSDYNEQFF.

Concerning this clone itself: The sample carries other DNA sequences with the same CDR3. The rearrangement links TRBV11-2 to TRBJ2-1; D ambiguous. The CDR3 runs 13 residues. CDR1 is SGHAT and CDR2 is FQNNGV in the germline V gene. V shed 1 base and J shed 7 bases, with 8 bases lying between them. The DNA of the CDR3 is TGTGCCAGCAGCTTAGGTTCGCGGAATGAGCAGTTCTTC. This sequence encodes CASSLGSRNEQFF.

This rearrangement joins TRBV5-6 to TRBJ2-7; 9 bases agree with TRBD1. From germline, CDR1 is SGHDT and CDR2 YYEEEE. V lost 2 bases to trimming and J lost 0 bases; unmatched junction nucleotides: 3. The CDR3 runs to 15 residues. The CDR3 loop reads CASSLGTGPSYEQYF. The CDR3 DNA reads TGTGCCAGCAGCTTAGGGACAGGGCCCTCCTACGAGCAGTACTTC.

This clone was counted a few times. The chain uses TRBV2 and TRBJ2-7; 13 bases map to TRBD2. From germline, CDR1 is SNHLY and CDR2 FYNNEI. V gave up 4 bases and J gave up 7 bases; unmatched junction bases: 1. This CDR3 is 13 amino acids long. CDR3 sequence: CASSGGLAGEQYF. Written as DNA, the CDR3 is TGTGCCAGCAGTGGGGGACTAGCGGGGGAGCAGTACTTC.

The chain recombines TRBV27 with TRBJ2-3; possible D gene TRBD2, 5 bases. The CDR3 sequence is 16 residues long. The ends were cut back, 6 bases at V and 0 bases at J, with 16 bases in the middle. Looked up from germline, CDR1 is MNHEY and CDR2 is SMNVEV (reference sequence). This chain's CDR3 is CASRGLSAASTDTQYF. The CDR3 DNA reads TGTGCCAGCAGAGGCCTCTCAGCGGCTAGCACAGATACGCAGTATTTT.

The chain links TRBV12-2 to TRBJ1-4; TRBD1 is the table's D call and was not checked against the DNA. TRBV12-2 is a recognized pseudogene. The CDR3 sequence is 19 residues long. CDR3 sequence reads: CASRLRQADRGGSNEKLFF. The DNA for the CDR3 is TGTGCAAGTCGCTTACGCCAGGCAGACAGGGGAGGTTCTAATGAAAAACTGTTTTTT.

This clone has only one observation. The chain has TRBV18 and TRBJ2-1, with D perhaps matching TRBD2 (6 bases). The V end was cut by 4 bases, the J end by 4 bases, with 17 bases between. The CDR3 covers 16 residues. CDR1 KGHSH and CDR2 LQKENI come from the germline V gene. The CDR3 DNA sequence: TGTGCCAGCTCACTGGGGTATAGCGGCCAGTACAATGAGCAGTTCTTC. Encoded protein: CASSLGYSGQYNEQFF.

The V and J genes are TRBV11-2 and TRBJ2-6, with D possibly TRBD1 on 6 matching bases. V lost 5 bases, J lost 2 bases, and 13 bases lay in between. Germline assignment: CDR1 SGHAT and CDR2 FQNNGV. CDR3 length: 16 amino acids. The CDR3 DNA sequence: TGTGCCAGCAGCCAAACAGGGATCCCTGGGGCCAACGTCCTGACTTTC. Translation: CASSQTGIPGANVLTF.

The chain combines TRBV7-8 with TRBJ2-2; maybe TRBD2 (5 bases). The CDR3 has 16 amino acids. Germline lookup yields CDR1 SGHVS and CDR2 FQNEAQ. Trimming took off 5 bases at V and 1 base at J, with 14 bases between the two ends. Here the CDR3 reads CASSVAEARNTGELFF. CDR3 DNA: TGTGCCAGCAGCGTGGCGGAGGCGCGGAACACCGGGGAGCTGTTTTTT.

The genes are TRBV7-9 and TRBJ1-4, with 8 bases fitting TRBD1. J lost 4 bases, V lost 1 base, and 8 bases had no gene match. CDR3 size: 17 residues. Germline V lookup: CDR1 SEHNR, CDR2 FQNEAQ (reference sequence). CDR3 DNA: TGTGCCAGCAGCTTAGTACCAGCGGGACAGGTTAATGAAAAACTGTTTTTT. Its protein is CASSLVPAGQVNEKLFF.

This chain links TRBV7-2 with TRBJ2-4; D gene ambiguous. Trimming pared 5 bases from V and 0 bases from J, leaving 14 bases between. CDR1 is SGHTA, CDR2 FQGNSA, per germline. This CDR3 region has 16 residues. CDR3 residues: CASSPTSYLAKNIQYF. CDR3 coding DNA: TGTGCCAGCAGCCCAACGAGCTATCTAGCCAAAAACATTCAGTACTTC.

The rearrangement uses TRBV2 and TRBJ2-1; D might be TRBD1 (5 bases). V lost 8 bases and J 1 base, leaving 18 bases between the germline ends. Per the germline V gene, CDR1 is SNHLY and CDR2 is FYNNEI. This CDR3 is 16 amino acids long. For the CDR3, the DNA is TGTGCCAGCCTAGGGGAACACTACTCATCCTACAATGAGCAGTTCTTC. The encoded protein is CASLGEHYSSYNEQFF. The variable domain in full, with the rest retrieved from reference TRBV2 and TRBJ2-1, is EPEVTQTPSHQVTQMGQEVILRCVPISNHLYFYWYRQILGQKVEFLVSFYNNEISEKSEIFDDQFSVERPDGSNFTLKIRSTKLEDSAMYFCASLGEHYSSYNEQFFGPGTRLTVL.

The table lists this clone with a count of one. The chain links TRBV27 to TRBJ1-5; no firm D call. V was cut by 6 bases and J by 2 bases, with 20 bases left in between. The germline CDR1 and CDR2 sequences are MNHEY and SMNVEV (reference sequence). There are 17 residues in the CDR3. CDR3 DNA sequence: TGTGCCAGCAGACCGGTCTTCATTTCAACGGGCAATCAGCCCCAGCATTTT. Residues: CASRPVFISTGNQPQHF.

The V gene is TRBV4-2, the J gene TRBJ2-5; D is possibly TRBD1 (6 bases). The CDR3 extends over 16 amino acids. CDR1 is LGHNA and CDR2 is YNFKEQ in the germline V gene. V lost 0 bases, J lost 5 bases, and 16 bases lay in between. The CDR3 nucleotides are TGTGCCAGCAGCCAAGAGGGGTTAGGGGGTCGGGAGACCCAGTACTTC. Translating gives CASSQEGLGGRETQYF.

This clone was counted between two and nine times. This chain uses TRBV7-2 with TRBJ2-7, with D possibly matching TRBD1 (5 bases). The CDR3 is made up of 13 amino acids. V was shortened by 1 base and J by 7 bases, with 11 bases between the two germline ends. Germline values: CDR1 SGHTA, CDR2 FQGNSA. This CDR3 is CASSLGQLGEQYF. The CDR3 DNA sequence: TGTGCCAGCAGCTTAGGACAGTTGGGGGAGCAGTACTTC.

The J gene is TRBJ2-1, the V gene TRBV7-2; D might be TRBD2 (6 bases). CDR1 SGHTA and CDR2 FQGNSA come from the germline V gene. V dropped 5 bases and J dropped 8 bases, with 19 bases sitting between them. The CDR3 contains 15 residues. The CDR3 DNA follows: TGTGCCAGCAGCCGAAAAACGGGAGTCATGGATGAGCAGTTCTTC. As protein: CASSRKTGVMDEQFF.